This T cell receptor beta chain was found in a study of graft-versus-host responses after intestinal transplantation. About the study: As for transplant type, recipients had multivisceral, liver-intestinal, or isolated intestinal grafts. Broader study findings: Investigators detected GvH clones in recipient marrow, with some emerging earlier in ileum or blood. Early declines in HvG clones that occurred post-transplant were associated with peak circulating GvH clone levels.

Tissue processing of the graft released intraepithelial and lamina propria lymphocytes from it. TCRdb's copy holds only in-frame clones and misses some; the assay was immunoSEQ multiplex PCR. The sample shows around 15,000 clones, 80% of them seen only once. A note on this clone: Its cognate antigen is unknown.

The CDR3 is 18 residues long. V was clipped by 3 bases and J by 4 bases; unmatched bases: 15. Looked up from germline, CDR1 is SGHTA and CDR2 is FQGNSA. This rearrangement joins TRBV7-2 to TRBJ1-1; 9 positions agree with TRBD1. This clonotype originated in a human patient who received an intestinal transplant, so some T cells may come from the graft donor. The source material was ileum tissue, sampled roughly 100 days after intestinal transplant. CDR3 residues: CASSFLLPGTGFGTEAFF. CDR3 nucleotides: TGTGCCAGCAGCTTCCTCCTTCCGGGGACAGGGTTTGGCACTGAAGCTTTCTTT.